What follows describes a single T cell receptor (beta chain). This clonotype was counted many times. Its antigen specificity is not known. Base qualities are not provided; no much larger clone lies one nucleotide away. The entry originates in a study of T cells in Graves' hyperthyroidism and ophthalmopathy (dated by TCRdb to the late 2010s). As for the study more broadly: TCR V-J signatures able to tell the groups apart were searched for in a discovery cohort of 90 to 100 patients, of whom roughly 42 had Graves' ophthalmopathy and around 57 had stable Graves' hyperthyroidism. Prospective prediction of ophthalmopathy was tested in an independent validation cohort consisting of about 19 hyperthyroidism patients and around 16 patients who later progressed to ophthalmopathy. The 75 to 100 discovery patients were divided at random into training and test sets in a 7:3 ratio. Thyroid tissue and blood T-cell repertoires from roughly 6 Graves' hyperthyroidism patients were also compared in the study. Once sampling was done, hyperthyroidism patients were given methimazole at a starting dose of 30 mg daily, whereas ophthalmopathy patients were given high-dose intravenous methylprednisolone. According to the paper, TCR Vbeta CDR3 sequencing was carried out on 135 peripheral blood samples, which came from fewer than 50 ophthalmopathy, under 80 hyperthyroidism and 17 progressor patients.

Deletion took 3 bases off V and 8 bases off J, with a span of 13 bases between the germline ends. The germline V gene encodes CDR1 SGHTA and CDR2 FQGNSA. The CDR3 has 13 amino acids, counting the end cysteine and phenylalanine. Of all the DNA, just the CDR3 is kept, 39 bases in frame from base 1. Amplification of TCR beta CDR3 regions was carried out from RNA transcripts. The first round of RT-PCR for the TCR CDR3 was performed with the HTBI primer set and the Qiagen OneStep RT-PCR kit. Libraries were constructed in a second round of multiplex PCR, after which size selection and purification were performed. Libraries were sequenced paired-end with 100 bp reads on an Illumina HiSeq2000. The authors processed their data as follows. SOAPnuke was used to process the raw data, throwing out any read that contained adapters or uncalled bases, had a mean Phred below 15, or lacked an exact constant-primer or identifier match. COPE v1.2.5 was used to merge the high-quality paired reads, and each unique nucleotide sequence was defined as a clonotype. Clonotypes were aligned to IMGT TRBV, TRBD and TRBJ reference segments using MiTCR v1.1. The analysis included only V-J combinations with a frequency above 0.0001, which together covered 99% to 99.2% of the repertoires. The TCS score was defined as F50 (clonal expansion) divided by E x V (chaos), with BLOSUM62-based TCRdist calculated between CDR3 peptides within each V-J. Welch's t-statistics and random forest reduced roughly 500 V-J features to about 13, which were used in a naive Bayes classifier (R e1071). Starting from the raw public reads, TCRdb applied fastp trimming at Q25, assembled clones with MiXCR and retained in-frame beta chains. Rows with one shared CDR3 protein collapse into an entry with the most common genes and DNA. The V and J calls reflect TCRdb's pipeline rather than the authors' work. For this sample there are about 540,000 distinct CDR3 sequences; under 60% appear just once. The leading ten clones occupy 8% to 8.5% of the sample.

The investigation overall reported the following: Most expanded thyroid clonotypes (frequency above 0.001) were also detected in blood, suggesting blood repertoires may reflect thyroid immune responses. Sample size was not statistically predetermined, and investigators were not blinded to group allocation. In validation, the model predicted progression to ophthalmopathy a median of 6.5 months before onset, with roughly 71% sensitivity and roughly 77% specificity. In cross-validation, a model built on a 13 V-J signature told ophthalmopathy apart from stable hyperthyroidism with 85% to 90% sensitivity and about 81% specificity, and in testing the same model reached 80%/75%.

Stable Graves' hyperthyroidism was defined as no progression to ophthalmopathy during 18 months of follow-up. The hyperthyroidism patients were between 18 and 65 years old and newly diagnosed, with a disease duration of less than 2 months. Any patient with an uncontrolled infection, another autoimmune disease, pregnancy or lactation was excluded. Diagnoses were established on the basis of clinical symptoms, serum thyroxine and TRAb, thyroid ultrasound, and orbital computed tomography. Total RNA was extracted using Trizol reagent, and RNA quality was assessed on an Agilent 2100 Bioanalyzer. The material sequenced was peripheral blood or thyroid tissue (not recorded which). The source is a woman younger than 30 with Graves' hyperthyroidism. Donor details come from another sample of the same person, matched by shared clones. The chain is encoded by TRBV7-2 joined to TRBJ1-2; a tentative D match to TRBD1 spans 6 bases. The CDR3 amino acid sequence is: CASSLGGVRGYTF. The sequenced DNA: TGTGCCAGCAGCTTGGGGGGCGTTCGCGGCTACACCTTC.